This is a list of T cell receptor beta chains from one sample in a study of blood T cell repertoires in COVID-19. Some clones are missing from TCRdb's copy, which holds only in-frame ones; the method was immunoSEQ multiplex PCR. The table lists 250,000 to 300,000 clones, approximately 90% of them singletons, with over 2% in the top ten. Sequenced material: PBMCs or T cells enriched from blood (not recorded which). The receptors originated from a woman between 35 and 50 years old with acute COVID-19. The CDR3 runs from the conserved cysteine through the conserved F or W. The order of the fields is D gene, V gene, CDR3 length, clone size, J gene, CDR3 DNA, CDR3 protein. The D gene is left open where the match is weak. Clone size is shown for a subset of rows, as once, few, many or a class of expanded clone.

-	TRBV6-5	15	-	TRBJ2-1	TGTGCCAGCAGTTACTCGGTCAGGGTCAGCGATGAGCAGTTCTTC	CASSYSVRVSDEQFF
-	TRBV7-9	14	-	TRBJ1-4	TGTGCCAGCAGCTTATTAGGGGTAGGAGAAAAACTGTTTTTT	CASSLLGVGEKLFF
-	TRBV7-2	13	-	TRBJ2-5	-	CASSLAAWASGNF
TRBD2	TRBV6-5	16	-	TRBJ2-7	TGTGCCAGCAGTTACAGGTCTAGCGGGGGAACCTACGAGCAGTACTTC	CASSYRSSGGTYEQYF
TRBD2	TRBV6-1	17	few	TRBJ2-3	TGTGCCAGCAGTGAAGCACTCGGGGCGGGAGGGCTAGATACGCAGTATTTT	CASSEALGAGGLDTQYF
-	TRBV2	12	-	TRBJ1-1	TGTGCCAGCAGTGTAGGAGGCACTGAAGCTTTCTTT	CASSVGGTEAFF
-	TRBV18	15	-	TRBJ2-5	TGTGCCAGCTCACCACCGTTGCAAGGAGGAGAGACCCAGTACTTC	CASSPPLQGGETQYF
-	TRBV25-1	13	-	TRBJ1-5	TGTGCCAGCAGTGACCGGGATAATCAGCCCCAGCATTTT	CASSDRDNQPQHF
TRBD1	TRBV2	15	-	TRBJ1-4	TGTGCCAGCAGTTCCCGGACAGGGTTTAATGAAAAACTGTTTTTT	CASSSRTGFNEKLFF
-	TRBV30	14	-	TRBJ1-2	TGTGCCTGGAGTGTCTCGTTGGGGGCCGGGGGCTACACCTTC	CAWSVSLGAGGYTF
-	TRBV2	15	-	TRBJ1-3	TGTGCCAGCACCCTTACCTCCTCGGGGAAGGACACCATATATTTT	CASTLTSSGKDTIYF
-	TRBV7-3	12	-	TRBJ2-2	TGTGCCAGCAGCTCTATTACCGGGGAGCTGTTTTTT	CASSSITGELFF
TRBD2	TRBV7-3	14	-	TRBJ2-3	TGTGCCAGCAGTTTGAGCGGGGGCCGGGATACGCAGTATTTT	CASSLSGGRDTQYF
TRBD1	TRBV19	14	-	TRBJ1-6	TGTGCCAGTAGTCCAGGGACAGCGAATTCACCCCTCCACTTT	CASSPGTANSPLHF
-	TRBV15	14	-	TRBJ1-6	TGTGCCACCAGCAGAGATAAGGGGAATTCACCCCTCCACTTT	CATSRDKGNSPLHF
-	TRBV4-1	17	-	TRBJ1-5	TGCGCCAGCAGCCAAGTTCAGAGTCGACAGGTCAATCAGCCCCAGCATTTT	CASSQVQSRQVNQPQHF
TRBD1	TRBV9	16	-	TRBJ2-5	TGTGCCAGCAGCATATCTCCGGGACAGGGGCAAGAGACCCAGTACTTC	CASSISPGQGQETQYF
TRBD2	TRBV27	16	-	TRBJ2-1	TGTGCCAGCAGGTCGGGACTAGCGGCCTCCTACAATGAGCAGTTCTTC	CASRSGLAASYNEQFF
TRBD1	TRBV7-2	14	-	TRBJ2-7	TGTGCCAGCAGCTTACGACAGGGCCCCTACGAGCAGTACTTC	CASSLRQGPYEQYF
TRBD1	TRBV2	16	-	TRBJ1-5	TGTGCCAGCAGAGCCGGGACAGGGATTTCGTTTCAGCCCCAGCATTTT	CASRAGTGISFQPQHF
-	TRBV7-6	14	-	TRBJ1-4	TGTGCCAGCAGCTCGGGGGGAACTAATGAAAAACTGTTTTTT	CASSSGGTNEKLFF
-	TRBV7-9	15	-	TRBJ1-4	TGTGCCAGCAGCTTTATGGGCGCAACTAATGAAAAACTGTTTTTT	CASSFMGATNEKLFF
-	TRBV1	21	-	TRBJ2-1	TGCACCAGCAGCCAAGAAAGTAGAACTAGCTTCAGTACCAGCTCCTACAATGAGCAGTTCTTC	CTSSQESRTSFSTSSYNEQFF
TRBD1	TRBV7-2	16	-	TRBJ1-2	TGTGCCAGCAGCACCTGGACAGGGATGGGGATTGAGGGCTACACCTTC	CASSTWTGMGIEGYTF
-	TRBV21-1	16	-	TRBJ2-2	TGTGCCAGCAGCTCGAGGACAGGGGGAGAAGCCGGGGAGCTGTTTTTT	CASSSRTGGEAGELFF
TRBD2	TRBV5-6	15	-	TRBJ2-1	TGTGCCAGCAGCTCTTACGGGACTAGCAATAATGAGCAGTTCTTC	CASSSYGTSNNEQFF
TRBD2	TRBV13	18	-	TRBJ2-1	TGTGCCAGCAGCGTCACATCGATTAGCGGGAGGGTCTCTACGGAGCAGTTCTTC	CASSVTSISGRVSTEQFF
-	TRBV5-1	14	-	TRBJ1-2	TGCGCCAGCAGCTTGGACAGGGCCAACTATGGCTACACCTTC	CASSLDRANYGYTF
TRBD1	TRBV3-1/TRBV3-2	14	once	TRBJ2-7	TGTGCCAGCAGTCCGGGACAGGGTTTTCTGGAGCAGTACTTC	CASSPGQGFLEQYF
-	TRBV11-2	15	-	TRBJ2-7	TGTGCCAGCAGCTTCAGAAGGGGACCGGGGGTCGAGCAGTACTTC	CASSFRRGPGVEQYF
TRBD1	TRBV3-1/TRBV3-2	11	-	TRBJ1-2	TGTGCCAGCAGCCAAATAGGGGACAGAGTATTC	CASSQIGDRVF
TRBD1	TRBV30	13	-	TRBJ2-3	TGTGCCTGGGACAGGGGGCGTGCAGATACGCAGTATTTT	CAWDRGRADTQYF
-	TRBV21-1	15	-	TRBJ1-2	TGTGCCAGCAGCACCCAGTCAGGGGCGAACTATGGCTACACCTTC	CASSTQSGANYGYTF
-	TRBV27	15	-	TRBJ2-5	TGTGCCAGCAGTCCCCCCCGGAGGGCAGTTGAGACCCAGTACTTC	CASSPPRRAVETQYF
-	TRBV25-1	14	-	TRBJ2-7	TGTGCCAGCATCGGGGGTGCGGGGCGATACGAGCAGTACTTC	CASIGGAGRYEQYF
-	TRBV5-1	18	-	TRBJ1-1	TGCGCCAGCAGCTTGGCGGCAGGGGCAACGATTTCGAACACTGAAGCTTTCTTT	CASSLAAGATISNTEAFF
TRBD2	TRBV3-1/TRBV3-2	19	few	TRBJ2-1	TGTGCCAGCAGCCAGGAAGGACTAGCGAATTTATTCTCCTACAATGAGCAGTTCTTC	CASSQEGLANLFSYNEQFF
TRBD2	TRBV6-5	15	-	TRBJ2-1	TGTGCCAGCAGCCGGACTAGCGGGGGGGTATACGAGCAGTTCTTC	CASSRTSGGVYEQFF
-	TRBV2	15	-	TRBJ2-7	TGTGCCAGCAGTGAAGAGGGGGGAGGGGGCTACGAGCAGTACTTC	CASSEEGGGGYEQYF
TRBD1	TRBV29-1	15	-	TRBJ1-4	TGCAGCGTTCGGACGTCTAGGGACAGGGTTGAAAAACTGTTTTTT	CSVRTSRDRVEKLFF